Reported below is one T cell receptor (beta chain). This sample was included in a study of cytomegalovirus exposure and HLA in healthy donors. 13 Jbeta primers and 60 Vbeta primers were used for the PCR. Clones were sequenced by immunoSEQ multiplex PCR, and TCRdb holds only the in-frame ones, with some missing. The profile shows about 130,000 clones, around 72% of them singletons. The germline V gene has CDR1 SGDLS and CDR2 YYNGEE. This CDR3 region has 13 residues. V was clipped by 2 bases and J by 5 bases, with 11 bases between them. The sequence came from a man aged 25-45 years in good health and CMV-seronegative. Sequencing was performed on PBMCs. The chain carries TRBV9 and TRBJ2-7, with D perhaps TRBD2 (5 bases). The CDR3 coding sequence is TGTGCCAGCAGCGTGAACGAGGGCGACGAGCAGTACTTC. Protein product: CASSVNEGDEQYF.